This TCR beta chain derives from a study of human T cells and chemical hapten exposure. TCRdb re-derived calls from the RACE reads in MiXCR, one entry per CDR3 protein. The sample has about 260,000 distinct CDR3 sequences, 7.5% to 9% seen once. This CDR3 comprises 14 residues. The germline V and J ends were trimmed by 7 bases and 4 bases, with 17 bases remaining between them. Germline CDR1 reads DFQATT; CDR2 reads SNEGSKA (reference sequence). Time point reported: pre-sensitization, week 0. Treatment indicated: therapeutic diphenylcyclopropenone sensitization with weekly scalp DPC. Sample: whole blood, taken in connection with sensitization to the hapten diphenylcyclopropenone (DPC). The receptor was isolated from a woman in her thirties or forties with alopecia areata. Some clones in this sample may be carry-over from other donors' samples. The rearrangement uses TRBV20-1 and TRBJ1-5, with unresolved D. CDR3 in DNA: TGCAGTGTCAGTATTGGCCAGGAGAATCAGCCCCAGCATTTT. This codes for CSVSIGQENQPQHF.